Listed below are T cell receptor beta chains from one sample, sequenced in a study of T-cell reconstitution after alpha-beta-depleted transplantation in children. TCRdb reprocessed the PCR reads via MiXCR and lists one record per CDR3 protein. This table holds about 1,000,000 distinct CDR3 sequences, roughly 29% found once. Source: PBMCs, mostly from graft donor cells, taken 360 days after TCRalphabeta/CD19-depleted stem cell transplant. The source is a boy less than two years old who had a stem cell transplant for SCID, so the T cells may come from the graft donor. Each CDR3 is given with its conserved first and last residue. A D gene is named only where the DNA matches it firmly. Clone size is not always given. Where it is, it says once, few, many or a class for expanded clones.

d_call j_call clone_size v_call cdr3_nt cdr3_aa
TRBD2 TRBJ2-5 - TRBV12-3/TRBV12-4 TGTGCCAGCAGTCCAAGCGGGGGGGCCTACCAAGAGACCCAGTACTTC CASSPSGGAYQETQYF
- TRBJ1-2 - TRBV5-6 TGTGCCAGCAGCTACGGGGCCTACTATGGCTACACCTTC CASSYGAYYGYTF
- TRBJ1-5 - TRBV12-3/TRBV12-4 TGTGCCAGCAGGGCCGGAGGGGCCGGGGGCAATCAGCCCCAGCATTTT CASRAGGAGGNQPQHF
TRBD2 TRBJ2-1 - TRBV9 TGTGCCAGCAGCGTACTAGCGGGGGCCTCCCGAAAAGACAATGAGCAGTTCTTC CASSVLAGASRKDNEQFF
- TRBJ1-2 once TRBV18 TGTGCCAGCTCCCCTTTCGACAAGGGGCGCTTAGCTACCTATGGCTACACCTTC CASSPFDKGRLATYGYTF
- TRBJ2-7 - TRBV28 TGTGCCTCCCGTACGAGGTGGGCCTACGAGCAGTACTTC CASRTRWAYEQYF
- TRBJ2-1 few TRBV11-2 TGTGCCAGCAGCTTCCCGGCTAGCAATGAATACAATGAGCAGTTCTTC CASSFPASNEYNEQFF
TRBD2 TRBJ2-5 - TRBV11-2 TGTGCCAGCAGCTCTAGACTAGCGGGGATGGAGACCCAGTACTTC CASSSRLAGMETQYF
TRBD2 TRBJ2-3 few TRBV19 TGTGCCAGTAGTGAGGCGGGGGGGCCTAGCACAGATACGCAGTATTTT CASSEAGGPSTDTQYF
- TRBJ2-7 few TRBV28 TGTGCCAGCCTCGGAGGATACGAGCAGTACTTC CASLGGYEQYF
- TRBJ2-7 many TRBV9 TGTGCCAGCAGCCCCACGCCCCGTCTCGAGCAGTACTTC CASSPTPRLEQYF
TRBD2 TRBJ2-1 - TRBV5-6 TGTGCCAGCAGTCCCCACAAACTAGCGGGCCCTTACAATGAGCAGTTCTTC CASSPHKLAGPYNEQFF
- TRBJ2-5 few TRBV27 TGTGCCAGCAGTTTCCTCCAGGGAGAGACCCAGTACTTC CASSFLQGETQYF
- TRBJ1-1 many TRBV6-5 TGTGCCAGCAGTTACTCGCGGGGCACTGAAGCTTTCTTT CASSYSRGTEAFF
- TRBJ2-7 - TRBV28 TGTGCCACGGCCGGAGTCTACGAGCAGTACTTC CATAGVYEQYF
- TRBJ2-5 - TRBV20-1 TGCAGTGCAGACTACAGGCGGGAGACCCAGTACTTC CSADYRRETQYF
TRBD1 TRBJ2-5 - TRBV20-1 TGCAGTGCTAGAGACCGGACAGGGTACCAAGAGACCCAGTACTTC CSARDRTGYQETQYF
- TRBJ2-7 few TRBV6-2/TRBV6-3 TGTGCCAGCAACACGGACGGACTAACTTACGAGCAGTACTTC CASNTDGLTYEQYF
TRBD2 TRBJ2-1 - TRBV6-1 TGTGCCAGCGGAGGGTCGGGACTAACGGGGGATGAGCAGTTCTTC CASGGSGLTGDEQFF
TRBD2 TRBJ2-3 few TRBV7-8 TGTGCCAGCAGCTTAGCGGCTAGCGGTCCAGATACGCAGTATTTT CASSLAASGPDTQYF
- TRBJ2-1 - TRBV6-6 TGTGCCAGCAGTTACTCGCATGAGCAGTTCTTC CASSYSHEQFF
TRBD2 TRBJ2-1 few TRBV20-1 TGCAGTGCTCCCCTACTAGCGGGGGGGCATGAGCAGTTCTTC CSAPLLAGGHEQFF
- TRBJ2-6 - TRBV5-1 TGCGCCAGCAGCTTCGGCCTAAGGTCGGGGGCCAACGTCCTGACTTTC CASSFGLRSGANVLTF
TRBD1 TRBJ1-1 - TRBV4-1 TGCGCCAGCAGCCAAGATAGAGTGGACAGGGGGCGAGGAACTGAAGCTTTCTTT CASSQDRVDRGRGTEAFF
- TRBJ2-7 few TRBV2 TGTGCCAGCAGCTTAAGGGAATCCACCTACGAGCAGTACTTC CASSLRESTYEQYF
- TRBJ2-3 many TRBV27 TGTGCCAGCAGTTTGGTTGAGGCGACAGATACGCAGTATTTT CASSLVEATDTQYF
- TRBJ2-5 - TRBV11-2 TGTGCCAGCAGCTTAGTGGCCGGGGGGCCCTTCCAAGAGACCCAGTACTTC CASSLVAGGPFQETQYF
- TRBJ1-1 - TRBV15 TGTGCCACCAGCAGAGATCGTGACGGTAAAGCTTTCTTT CATSRDRDGKAFF
TRBD2 TRBJ2-1 - TRBV12-3/TRBV12-4 TGTGCCAGCAGTGGGACTAGCGGGGGAGTCAAGCAGTTCTTC CASSGTSGGVKQFF